This T cell receptor beta chain originates from a study of T cells after yellow fever vaccination. Across the study: Those fractions that held only low numbers of cells were prepared using the SMART-Seq v4 Ultra Low Input RNA kit. Study outcomes and limitations: Weaker, the secondary response peaked sooner, at day 5 versus 15.

This clonotype was observed a few times. Its antigen remains unidentified. From the 5' RACE reads, TCRdb called clonotypes with MiXCR, one entry per CDR3 protein. The profile covers approximately 150,000 distinct CDR3 sequences, with about a tenth appearing a single time and about a third taken by the ten largest. The CDR3 length is 16 residues. Trimming removed 0 bases from V and 2 bases from J, with 13 bases in between. Germline V gene lookup returns CDR1 MNHEY and CDR2 SMNVEV (reference sequence). This specimen consisted of CD8+ T cells sorted from PBMCs, obtained 45 days after the yellow fever booster vaccination. This TCR came from a man between 18 and 29 years old who received the YFV17D yellow fever vaccine. The chain links TRBV27 to TRBJ1-1; D is ambiguous. Here the CDR3 DNA reads TGTGCCAGCAGTTTATCATCTTTCGGAAAAAACACTGAAGCTTTCTTT. As protein: CASSLSSFGKNTEAFF.